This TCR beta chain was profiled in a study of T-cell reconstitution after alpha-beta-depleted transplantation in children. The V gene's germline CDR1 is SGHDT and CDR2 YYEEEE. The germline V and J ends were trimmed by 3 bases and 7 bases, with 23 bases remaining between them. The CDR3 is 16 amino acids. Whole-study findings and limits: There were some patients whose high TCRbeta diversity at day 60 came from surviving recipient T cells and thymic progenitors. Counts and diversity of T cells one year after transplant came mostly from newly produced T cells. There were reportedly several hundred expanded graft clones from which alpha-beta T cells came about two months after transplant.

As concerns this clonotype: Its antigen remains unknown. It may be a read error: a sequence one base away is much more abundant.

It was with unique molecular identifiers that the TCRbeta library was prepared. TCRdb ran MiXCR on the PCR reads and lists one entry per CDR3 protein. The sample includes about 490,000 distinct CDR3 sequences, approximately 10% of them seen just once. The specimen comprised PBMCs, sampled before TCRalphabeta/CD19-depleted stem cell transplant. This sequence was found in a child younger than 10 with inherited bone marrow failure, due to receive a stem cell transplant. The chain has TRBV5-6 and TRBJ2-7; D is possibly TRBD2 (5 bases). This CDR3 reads CASSSTHTRLHPEQYF. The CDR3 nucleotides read TGTGCCAGCAGCTCCACCCATACTAGGTTGCACCCAGAGCAGTACTTC.